This paragraph covers one T cell receptor (beta chain) sequence. Its antigen is currently unknown. In preparing the TRB cDNA libraries, 5' RACE with UMI labels was used. TCRdb reprocessed the 5' RACE reads and keeps a single row for each CDR3 protein, giving no DNA. Recorded here are tens of thousands of distinct CDR3 sequences; the top ten clones represent 4.3%. This record belongs to a study of CXCR3-negative and CXCR3-positive naive CD8 T cells. About the study: Libraries each contributed about 1.5 +/- 0.3 million TRB reads, for roughly 140 million in total.

The CDR3 is made up of 15 amino acids. The germline V gene has CDR1 SEHNR and CDR2 FQNEAQ (reference sequence). General study findings and limits: Both naive subsets showed comparably high diversity, and memory CD8+ cells showed much lower diversity.

Material: naive CXCR3- CD8+ T cells from blood. The subset was: CD45RO-CCR7+CD27+CD95- naive CD8+ T cells lacking CXCR3 (TNR3-). J is TRBJ2-3 and V is TRBV7-9. This TCR came from a human donor in good health. Some clones in this sample may be carry-over from other donors' samples. CDR3 in amino acids: CASRLAGGLPDTQYF.